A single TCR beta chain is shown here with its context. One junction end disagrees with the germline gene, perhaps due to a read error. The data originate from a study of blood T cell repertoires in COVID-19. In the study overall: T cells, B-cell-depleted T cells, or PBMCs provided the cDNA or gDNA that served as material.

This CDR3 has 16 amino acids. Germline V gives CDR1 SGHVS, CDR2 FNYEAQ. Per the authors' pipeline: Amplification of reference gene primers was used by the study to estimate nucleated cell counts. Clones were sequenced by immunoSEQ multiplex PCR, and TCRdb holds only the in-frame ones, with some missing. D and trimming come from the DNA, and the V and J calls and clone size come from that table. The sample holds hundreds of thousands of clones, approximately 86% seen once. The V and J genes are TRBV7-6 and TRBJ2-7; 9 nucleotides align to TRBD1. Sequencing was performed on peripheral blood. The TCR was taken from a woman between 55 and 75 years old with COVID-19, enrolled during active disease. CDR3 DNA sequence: TGTGCCAGCAGCTCCCGGGACAGGGCGCAACCCCGGGAGCTGTACTTC. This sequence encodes CASSSRDRAQPRELYF.